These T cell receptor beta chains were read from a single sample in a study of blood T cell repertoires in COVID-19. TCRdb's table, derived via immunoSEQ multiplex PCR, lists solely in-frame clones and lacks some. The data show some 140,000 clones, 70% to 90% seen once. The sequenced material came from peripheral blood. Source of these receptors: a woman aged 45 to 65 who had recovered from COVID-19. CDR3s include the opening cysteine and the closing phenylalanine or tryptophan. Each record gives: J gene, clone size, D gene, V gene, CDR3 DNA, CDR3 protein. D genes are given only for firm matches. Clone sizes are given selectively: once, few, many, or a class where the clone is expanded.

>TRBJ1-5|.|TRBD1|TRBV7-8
TGTGCCAGCAGTCCGACAGGGAGCAATCAGCCCCAGCATTTT
CASSPTGSNQPQHF
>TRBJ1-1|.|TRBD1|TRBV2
TGTGCCACACAACCGGACAGGGACACTGAAGCTTTCTTT
CATQPDRDTEAFF
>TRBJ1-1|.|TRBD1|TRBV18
TGTGCCAGCTCACCCCTAACAGGGGACGGCACTGAAGCTTTCTTT
CASSPLTGDGTEAFF
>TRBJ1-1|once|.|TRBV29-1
TGCAGCGTTAAAGGGAGGCACACTGAAGCTTTCTTT
CSVKGRHTEAFF
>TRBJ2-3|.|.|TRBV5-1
TGCGCCAGCAGCTTAGGGACTAGCACAGATACGCAGTATTTT
CASSLGTSTDTQYF
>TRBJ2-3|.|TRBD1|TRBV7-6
TGTGCCAGCAGCTTCCCAGGGGGAGGCACAGATACGCAGTATTTT
CASSFPGGGTDTQYF
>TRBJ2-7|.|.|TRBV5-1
TGCGCCAGCAGCTTGGGACAGAACTACGAGCAGTACTTC
CASSLGQNYEQYF
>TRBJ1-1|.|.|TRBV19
TGTGCCAGTACCTCGCAGGGCCGAATGAACACTGAAGCTTTCTTT
CASTSQGRMNTEAFF
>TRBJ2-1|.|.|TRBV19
TGTGCCAGTAAGTTTCAAGCGCGGACCTACAATGAGCAGTTCTTC
CASKFQARTYNEQFF
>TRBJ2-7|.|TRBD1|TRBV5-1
TGCGCCAGCAGCTCGGGACAGTCCTACGAGCAGTACTTC
CASSSGQSYEQYF
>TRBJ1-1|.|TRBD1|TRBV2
TGTGCCAGCAGGAGAGGGGGCACCCTGGGTACTGAAGCTTTCTTT
CASRRGGTLGTEAFF
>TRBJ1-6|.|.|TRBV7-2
TGTGCCAGCAGCTTCTTGGCAGGGTATAATTCACCCCTCCACTTT
CASSFLAGYNSPLHF
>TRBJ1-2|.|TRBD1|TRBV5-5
TGTGCCAGCAGCTCCCAGGGGGCCATAGGTAATGGCTACACCTTC
CASSSQGAIGNGYTF
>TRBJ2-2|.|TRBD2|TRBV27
TGTGCCAGCGCTGGGACTAGAACCACCGGGGAGCTGTTTTTT
CASAGTRTTGELFF
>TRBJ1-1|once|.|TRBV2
TGTGCCAGCAGGGGGGACATTCAGCGAGCTTTCTTT
CASRGDIQRAFF
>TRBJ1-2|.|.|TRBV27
TGTGCCAGCAGTCCTAGGCCCAACCTTAACTATGGCTACACCTTC
CASSPRPNLNYGYTF
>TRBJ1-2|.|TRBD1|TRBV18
TGTGCCAGCTCACCGGGGACAGGGGACTATGGCTACACCTTC
CASSPGTGDYGYTF
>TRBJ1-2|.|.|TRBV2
TGTGCCAGCATGCCGACAGCCGGCTATGGCTACACCTTC
CASMPTAGYGYTF
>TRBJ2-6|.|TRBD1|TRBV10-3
TGTGCCATCAGTGGACAGGGGGCTCACTCTGGGGCCAACGTCCTGACTTTC
CAISGQGAHSGANVLTF
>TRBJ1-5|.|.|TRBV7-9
TGTGCCAGCAGCTTAATGGGGGGGGGTCAGCCCCAGCATTTT
CASSLMGGGQPQHF
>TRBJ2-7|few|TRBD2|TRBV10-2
TGCGCCAGCAGTGAGTCGGAAGGGACTAGCGGGGGCTACGAGCAGTACTTC
CASSESEGTSGGYEQYF
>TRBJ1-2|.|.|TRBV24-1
TGTGCCACCAAAAACAGGGACGAGGACTACACCTTC
CATKNRDEDYTF
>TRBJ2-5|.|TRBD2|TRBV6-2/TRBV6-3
TGTGCCAGCAGTCCAACTAGCGGGAGGGCCGGGGGAGAGACCCAGTACTTC
CASSPTSGRAGGETQYF
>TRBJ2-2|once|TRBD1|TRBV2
TGTGCCAGCAGACACCCGGGACAGGGTCCCGGGGAGCTGTTTTTT
CASRHPGQGPGELFF
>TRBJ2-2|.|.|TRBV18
TGTGCCAGCTCACCACGGTCAAGTAGCTACGGGGAGCTGTTTTTT
CASSPRSSSYGELFF
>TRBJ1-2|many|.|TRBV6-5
TGTGCCAGCAATTCCCAGGGGAGGGGTAACTATGGCTACACCTTC
CASNSQGRGNYGYTF
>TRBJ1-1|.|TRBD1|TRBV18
TGTGCCAGCGCCGCCGGGACAGGGGACACTGAAGCTTTCTTT
CASAAGTGDTEAFF
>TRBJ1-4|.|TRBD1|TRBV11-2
TGTGCCAGCAGCTCTAACACAGGGGGCGAAAAACTGTTTTTT
CASSSNTGGEKLFF
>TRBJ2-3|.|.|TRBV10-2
TGCGCCGGAGGGCGGGGAACAGATACGCAGTATTTT
CAGGRGTDTQYF
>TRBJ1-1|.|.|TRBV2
TGTGCCAGCAGTCGGGGTCAAAACACTGAAGCTTTCTTT
CASSRGQNTEAFF
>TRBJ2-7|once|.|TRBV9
TGTGCCAGCAGCGTTGGACTCGGCAGCTCCTACGAGCAGTACTTC
CASSVGLGSSYEQYF
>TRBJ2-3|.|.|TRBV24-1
TGTGCCACCAGTGAACGGGGTCATCCCTCAGATACGCAGTATTTT
CATSERGHPSDTQYF
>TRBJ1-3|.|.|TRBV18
TGTGCCAGCTCACCTAATTTTGGACAGAGCTCTGGAAACACCATATATTTT
CASSPNFGQSSGNTIYF
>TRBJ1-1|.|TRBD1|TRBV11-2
TGTGCCAGCAGCTGGGGACAGGTCGAGAACACTGAAGCTTTCTTT
CASSWGQVENTEAFF
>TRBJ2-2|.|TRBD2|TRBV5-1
TGCGCCAGCAGCTTGGTCAGCGGGGGGAACACCGGGGAGCTGTTTTTT
CASSLVSGGNTGELFF
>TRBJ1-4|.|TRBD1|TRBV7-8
TGTGCCAGCAGCTTCCTTGGGACAGCCACAACTAATGAAAAACTGTTTTTT
CASSFLGTATTNEKLFF
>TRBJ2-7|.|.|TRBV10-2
TGCGCCAGCAACCCGGACAACTCCTACGAGCAGTACTTC
CASNPDNSYEQYF
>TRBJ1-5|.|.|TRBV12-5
TGTGCTAGTGGAAGGGGTCAACCAAATCAGCCCCAGCATTTT
CASGRGQPNQPQHF
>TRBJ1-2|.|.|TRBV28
TGTGCCAGCAGTTTATGGGGGGCCGCAGTGGGAGGCTACACCTTC
CASSLWGAAVGGYTF
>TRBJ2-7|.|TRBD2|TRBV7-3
TGTGCCAGCAGCTTAACGCCCGGACTAGAGGTCGAGCAGTACTTC
CASSLTPGLEVEQYF
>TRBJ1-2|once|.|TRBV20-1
TGCAGCGTACAAGGGGTCGGCTACACCTTC
CSVQGVGYTF
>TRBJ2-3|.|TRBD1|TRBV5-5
TGTGCCAGCAGCTTCCGGGACAGGGGGCGTTGGACAGATACGCAGTATTTT
CASSFRDRGRWTDTQYF
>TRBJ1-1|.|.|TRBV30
TGTGCCTGGAGTGTACAGACTGAAGCTTTCTTT
CAWSVQTEAFF
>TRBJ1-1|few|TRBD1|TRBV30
TGTGCCTGGAACAGGGGTAACACTGAAGCTTTCTTT
CAWNRGNTEAFF
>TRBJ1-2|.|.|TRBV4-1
TGCGCCAGCAGCCAATTTAGCCAATTCGCTAACTATGGCTACACCTTC
CASSQFSQFANYGYTF
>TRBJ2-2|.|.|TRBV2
TGTGCCAGCAGGGCGGGGACTCGGCGGGAGCTGTTTTTT
CASRAGTRRELFF
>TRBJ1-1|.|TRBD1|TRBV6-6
TGTGCCAGCAGTTACGGGGACAGCCGGGCCGCTTTCTTT
CASSYGDSRAAFF
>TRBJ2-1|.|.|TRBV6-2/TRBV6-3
TGTGCCAGCAGTTCCGTAGCGGGCTATCAAATCAGGGGCTCCTACAATGAGCAGTTCTTC
CASSSVAGYQIRGSYNEQFF
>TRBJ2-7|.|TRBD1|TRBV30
TGTGCCTGGAGTGGACAGGGTATAGGCTCCTACGAGCAGTACTTC
CAWSGQGIGSYEQYF
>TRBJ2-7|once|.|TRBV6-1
TGTGCCAGCAGTGAAGCGGCAGGTTTTTACGAGCAGTACTTC
CASSEAAGFYEQYF
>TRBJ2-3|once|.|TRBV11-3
TGTGCCAGCAGTCGACAGAACACAGATACGCAGTATTTT
CASSRQNTDTQYF
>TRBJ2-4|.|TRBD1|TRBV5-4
TGTGCCAGCAGCCGAACAGGGGACAAAAACATTCAGTACTTC
CASSRTGDKNIQYF
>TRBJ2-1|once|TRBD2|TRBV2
TGTGCCAGCAGTGACACTAGCGCTTACAATGAGCAGTTCTTC
CASSDTSAYNEQFF
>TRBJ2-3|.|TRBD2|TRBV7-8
TGTGCCAGCAGCACCCGACTAGCGGGGGGGATCCACCTCAGGAATACGCAGTATTTT
CASSTRLAGGIHLRNTQYF
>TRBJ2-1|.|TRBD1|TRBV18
TGTGCCAGCCACCGGGACAGGGGGAACAATGAGCAGTTCTTC
CASHRDRGNNEQFF
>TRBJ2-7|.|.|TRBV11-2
TGTGCCAGCAGCTGGACTACCCTCACCTACGAGCAGTACTTC
CASSWTTLTYEQYF
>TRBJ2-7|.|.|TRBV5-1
TGCGCCAGCAGCTTGGCATCGTCGGGTAGGGGGTACGAGCAGTACTTC
CASSLASSGRGYEQYF